This paragraph covers one T cell receptor (beta chain) sequence. Coverage ceases 3 residues before the CDR3 finishes, and the germline J gene fills in the end. V shed 7 bases and J shed 0 bases, with 10 bases lying between them. CDR3 size: 14 residues. Germline CDR1 SNHLY, CDR2 FYNNEI. Using immunoSEQ multiplex PCR, the repertoire was profiled, and TCRdb retains in-frame clones only, with some absent. This sample contains 30,000 to 50,000 clones. The source of the sample is a study of T cells in women clearing cervical HPV infection. Overall study context: With HLA typing for only a few women, HLA confounding remains possible.

This receptor was obtained from a woman between 18 and 70 years old with a cervical HPV16 infection that either progressed to CIN3+ or cleared (not recorded which). The V gene is TRBV2, the J gene TRBJ1-5; a weak D match, TRBD1 (6 bases). Material: blood buffy coat. The CDR3 region is CASTDSYSNQPQHF. CDR3 bases read: TGTGCCAGCACGGACAGCTATAGCAATCAGCCC.